This T cell receptor (beta chain) was identified during a study of blood T cell repertoires in COVID-19. About the research overall: T cells, B-cell-depleted T cells, or PBMCs provided the cDNA or gDNA that served as material.

Researchers sorted participants into cohorts using their self-reported clinical history. The recovered donors of Cohort 3 showed two negative PCRs, clearance, or symptom resolution. The data were produced by immunoSEQ multiplex PCR, yet TCRdb's version contains in-frame clones alone and is incomplete. The sample has about 270,000 clones, more than 75% seen once. The CDR3 runs to 14 residues. With 6 bases clipped from V and 5 bases from J, the junction kept 5 bases outside the gene matches. Germline values: CDR1 ENHRY, CDR2 SYGVKD. Sequenced input: PBMCs or T cells enriched from blood (not recorded which). The receptor comes from a woman between 18 and 30 years old who had recovered from COVID-19. This chain uses TRBV10-3 with TRBJ2-7, with 12 bases fitting TRBD2. The chain's CDR3 is CAIRGLAGPHEQYF. The CDR3 DNA reads as TGTGCCATCAGAGGACTAGCGGGACCCCACGAGCAGTACTTC.